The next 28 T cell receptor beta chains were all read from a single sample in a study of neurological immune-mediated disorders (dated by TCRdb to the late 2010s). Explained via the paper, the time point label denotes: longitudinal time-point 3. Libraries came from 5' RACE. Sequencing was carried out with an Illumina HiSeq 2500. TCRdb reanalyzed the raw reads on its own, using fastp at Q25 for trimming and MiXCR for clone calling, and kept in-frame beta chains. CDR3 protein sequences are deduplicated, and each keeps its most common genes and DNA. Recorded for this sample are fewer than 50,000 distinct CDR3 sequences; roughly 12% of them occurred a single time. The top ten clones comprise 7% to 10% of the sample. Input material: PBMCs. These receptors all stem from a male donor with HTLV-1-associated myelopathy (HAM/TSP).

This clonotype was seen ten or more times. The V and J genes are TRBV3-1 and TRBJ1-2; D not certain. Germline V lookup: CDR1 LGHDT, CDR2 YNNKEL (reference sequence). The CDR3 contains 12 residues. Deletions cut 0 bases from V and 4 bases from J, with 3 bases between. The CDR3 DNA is TGTGCCAGCAGCCAAGAAGTCTATGGCTACACCTTC. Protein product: CASSQEVYGYTF.

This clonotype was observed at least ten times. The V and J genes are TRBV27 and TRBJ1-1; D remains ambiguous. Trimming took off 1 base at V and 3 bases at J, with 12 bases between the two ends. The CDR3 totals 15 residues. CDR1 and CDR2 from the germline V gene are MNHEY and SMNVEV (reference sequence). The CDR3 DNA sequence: TGTGCCAGCAGTTTATTCCAGGCGAGTGACACTGAAGCTTTCTTT. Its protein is CASSLFQASDTEAFF.

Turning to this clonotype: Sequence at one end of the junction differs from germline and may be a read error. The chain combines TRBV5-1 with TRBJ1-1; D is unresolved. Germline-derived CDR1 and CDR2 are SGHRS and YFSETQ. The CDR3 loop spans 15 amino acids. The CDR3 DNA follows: TGTGCCGGCAGCCTCACACCTTTTATGAACACTGAAGCTTTCTTT. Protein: CAGSLTPFMNTEAFF.

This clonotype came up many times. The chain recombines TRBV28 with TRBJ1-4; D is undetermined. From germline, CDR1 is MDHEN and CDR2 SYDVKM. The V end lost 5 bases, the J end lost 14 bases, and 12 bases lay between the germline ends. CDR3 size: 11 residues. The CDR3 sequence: CASSHGPGLFF. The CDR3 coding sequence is TGTGCCAGCAGTCACGGGCCAGGTCTGTTTTTT.

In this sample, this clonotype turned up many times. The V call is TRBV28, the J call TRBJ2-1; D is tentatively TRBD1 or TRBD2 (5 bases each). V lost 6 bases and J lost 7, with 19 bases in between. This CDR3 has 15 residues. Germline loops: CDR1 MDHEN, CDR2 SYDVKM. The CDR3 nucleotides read TGTGCCAGCAGCCTGGGGGACCCAGGCCGGAATGAGCAGTTCTTC. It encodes CASSLGDPGRNEQFF.

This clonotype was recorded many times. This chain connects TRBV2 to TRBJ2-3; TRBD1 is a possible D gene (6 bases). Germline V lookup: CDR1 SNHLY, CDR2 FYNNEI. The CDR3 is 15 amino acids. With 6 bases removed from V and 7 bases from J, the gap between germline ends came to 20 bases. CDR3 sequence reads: CASRDRLSGLNTQYF. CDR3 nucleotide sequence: TGTGCCAGCAGAGACAGGCTATCGGGGCTGAATACGCAGTATTTT.

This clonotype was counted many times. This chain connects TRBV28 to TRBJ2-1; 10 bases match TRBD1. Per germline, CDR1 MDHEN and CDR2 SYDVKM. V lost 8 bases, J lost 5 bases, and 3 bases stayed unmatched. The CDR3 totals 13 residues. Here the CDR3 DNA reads TGTGCCAGCGGACAGGGGGACCACAATGAGCAGTTCTTC. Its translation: CASGQGDHNEQFF. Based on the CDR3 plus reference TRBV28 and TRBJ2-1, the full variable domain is DVKVTQSSRYLVKRTGEKVFLECVQDMDHENMFWYRQDPGLGLRLIYFSYDVKMKEKGDIPEGYSVSREKKERFSLILESASTNQTSMYLCASGQGDHNEQFFGPGTRLTVL.

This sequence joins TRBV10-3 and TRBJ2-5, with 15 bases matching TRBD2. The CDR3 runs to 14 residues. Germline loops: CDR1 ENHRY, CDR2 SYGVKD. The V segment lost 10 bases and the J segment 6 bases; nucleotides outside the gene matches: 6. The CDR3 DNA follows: TGTGCCACAGGACTAGCGGGGGGGCCACAGACCCAGTACTTC. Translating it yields CATGLAGGPQTQYF.

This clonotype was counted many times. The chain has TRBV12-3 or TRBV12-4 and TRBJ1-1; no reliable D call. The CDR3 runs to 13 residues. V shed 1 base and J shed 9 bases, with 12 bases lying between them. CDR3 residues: CASSLEAGLKAFF. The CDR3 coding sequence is TGTGCCAGCAGTTTAGAGGCAGGTCTAAAAGCTTTCTTT.

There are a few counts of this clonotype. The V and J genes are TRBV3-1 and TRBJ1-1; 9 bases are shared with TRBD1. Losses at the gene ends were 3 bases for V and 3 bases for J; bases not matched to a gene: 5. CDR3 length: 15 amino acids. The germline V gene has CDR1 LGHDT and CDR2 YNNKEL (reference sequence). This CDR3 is CASSQIQGADTEAFF. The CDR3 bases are TGTGCCAGCAGCCAGATACAGGGGGCTGACACTGAAGCTTTCTTT.

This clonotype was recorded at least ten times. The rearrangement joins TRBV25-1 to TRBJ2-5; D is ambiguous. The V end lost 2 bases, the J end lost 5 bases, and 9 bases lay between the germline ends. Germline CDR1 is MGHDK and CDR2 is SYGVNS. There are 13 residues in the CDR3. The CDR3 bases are TGTGCCAGCAGTGAAAGCCGGCGGGAGACCCAGTACTTC. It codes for CASSESRRETQYF.

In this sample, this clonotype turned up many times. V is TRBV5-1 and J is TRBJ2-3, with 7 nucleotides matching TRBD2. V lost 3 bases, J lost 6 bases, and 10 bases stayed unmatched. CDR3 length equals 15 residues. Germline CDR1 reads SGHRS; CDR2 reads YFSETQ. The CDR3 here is CASSSSGSGGDTQYF. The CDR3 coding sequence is TGCGCCAGCAGCTCCTCAGGTTCCGGGGGGGATACGCAGTATTTT.

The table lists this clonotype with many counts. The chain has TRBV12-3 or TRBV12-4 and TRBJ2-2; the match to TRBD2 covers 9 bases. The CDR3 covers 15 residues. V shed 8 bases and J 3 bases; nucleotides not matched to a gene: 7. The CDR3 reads CASWRGGGDTGELFF. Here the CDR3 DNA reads TGTGCCAGCTGGCGGGGGGGGGGCGACACCGGGGAGCTGTTTTTT.

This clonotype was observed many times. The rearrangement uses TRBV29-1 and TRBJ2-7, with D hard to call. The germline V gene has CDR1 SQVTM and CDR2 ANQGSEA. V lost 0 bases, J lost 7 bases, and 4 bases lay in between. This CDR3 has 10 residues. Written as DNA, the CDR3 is TGCAGCGTTGAAGAAGGGGAGCAGTACTTC. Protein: CSVEEGEQYF.

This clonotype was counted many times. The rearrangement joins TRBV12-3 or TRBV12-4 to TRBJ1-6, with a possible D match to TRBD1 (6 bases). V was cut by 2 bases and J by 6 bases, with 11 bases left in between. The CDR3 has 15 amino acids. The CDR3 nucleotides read TGTGCCAGCAGTTTAAGCAGGGGTAGTAATTCACCCCTCCACTTT. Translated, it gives CASSLSRGSNSPLHF.

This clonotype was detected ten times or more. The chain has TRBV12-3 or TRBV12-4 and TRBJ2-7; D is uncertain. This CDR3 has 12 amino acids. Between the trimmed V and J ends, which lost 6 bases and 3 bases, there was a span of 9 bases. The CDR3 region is CASSETDYEQYF. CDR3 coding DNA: TGTGCCAGCAGCGAGACTGACTACGAGCAGTACTTC.

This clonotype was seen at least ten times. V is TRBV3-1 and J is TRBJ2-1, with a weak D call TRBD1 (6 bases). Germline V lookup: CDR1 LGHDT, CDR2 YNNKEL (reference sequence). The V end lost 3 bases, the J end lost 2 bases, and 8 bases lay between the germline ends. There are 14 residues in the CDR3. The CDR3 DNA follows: TGTGCCAGCAGCCATAGGACAGCCTACAATGAGCAGTTCTTC. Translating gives CASSHRTAYNEQFF.

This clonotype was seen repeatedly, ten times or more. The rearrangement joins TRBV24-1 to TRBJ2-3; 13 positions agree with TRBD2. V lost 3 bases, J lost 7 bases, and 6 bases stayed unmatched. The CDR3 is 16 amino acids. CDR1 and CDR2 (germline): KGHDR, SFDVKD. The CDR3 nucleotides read TGTGCCACCAGTGATGCTACTAGCGGGGGGGTATATACGCAGTATTTT. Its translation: CATSDATSGGVYTQYF.

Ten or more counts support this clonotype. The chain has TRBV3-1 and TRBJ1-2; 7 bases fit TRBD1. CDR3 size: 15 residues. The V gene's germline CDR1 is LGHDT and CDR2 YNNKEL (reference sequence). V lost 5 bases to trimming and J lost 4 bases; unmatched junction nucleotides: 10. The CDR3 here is CASSEKPRGSYGYTF. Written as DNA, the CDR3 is TGTGCCAGCAGCGAAAAACCCAGGGGGAGCTATGGCTACACCTTC.

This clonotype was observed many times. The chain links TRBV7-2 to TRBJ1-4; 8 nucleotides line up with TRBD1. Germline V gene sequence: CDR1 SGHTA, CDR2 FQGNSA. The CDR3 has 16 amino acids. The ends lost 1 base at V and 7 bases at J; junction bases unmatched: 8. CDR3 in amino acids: CASSLVWAGGGEKLFF. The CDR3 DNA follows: TGTGCCAGCAGCTTAGTATGGGCAGGGGGCGGTGAAAAACTGTTTTTT.

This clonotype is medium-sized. CDR3: CASSFFQGGEKLFF. CDR3 DNA: TGTGCCAGCAGCTTCTTTCAGGGAGGCGAAAAACTGTTTTTT. The rearrangement uses TRBV5-6 and TRBJ1-4; D is possibly TRBD1 (5 bases). The CDR3 is 14 amino acids. V shed 2 bases and J shed 8 bases, with 13 bases lying between them. The germline CDR1 and CDR2 sequences are SGHDT and YYEEEE.

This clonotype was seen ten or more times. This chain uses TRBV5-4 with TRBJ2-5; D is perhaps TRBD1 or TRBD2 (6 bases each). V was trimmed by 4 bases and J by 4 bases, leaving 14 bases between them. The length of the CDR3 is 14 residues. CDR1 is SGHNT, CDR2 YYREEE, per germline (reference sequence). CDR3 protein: CASSHGGRSETQYF. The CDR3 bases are TGTGCCAGCAGCCATGGGGGGCGGTCAGAGACCCAGTACTTC. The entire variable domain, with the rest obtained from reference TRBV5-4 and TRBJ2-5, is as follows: ETGVTQSPTHLIKTRGQQVTLRCSSQSGHNTVSWYQQALGQGPQFIFQYYREEENGRGNFPPRFSGLQFPNYSSELNVNALELDDSALYLCASSHGGRSETQYFGPGTRLLVL.

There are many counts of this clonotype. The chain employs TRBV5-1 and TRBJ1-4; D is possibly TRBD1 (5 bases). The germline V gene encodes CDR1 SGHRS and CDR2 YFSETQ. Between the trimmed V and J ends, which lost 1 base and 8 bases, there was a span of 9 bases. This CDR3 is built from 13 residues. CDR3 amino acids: CASSLSPGEKLFF. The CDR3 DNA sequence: TGCGCCAGCAGCTTGAGCCCAGGGGAAAAACTGTTTTTT.

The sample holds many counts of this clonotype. The CDR3 DNA sequence: TGCGCCAGCAGCTTGGAGGGGCGGGGAATGAATGAGCAGTTCTTC. It yields the protein CASSLEGRGMNEQFF. The chain has TRBV5-1 and TRBJ2-1; D possibly corresponds to TRBD2 (6 bases). Trimming removed 0 bases from V and 7 bases from J, with 14 bases in between. Germline lookup yields CDR1 SGHRS and CDR2 YFSETQ. The CDR3 loop spans 15 amino acids.

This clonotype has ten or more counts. The CDR3 protein is CSAREMEGGNSPLHF. CDR3 in DNA: TGCAGTGCTAGAGAGATGGAGGGAGGGAATTCACCCCTCCACTTT. The genes are TRBV20-1 and TRBJ1-6; no reliable D call. The ends were cut back, 0 bases at V and 7 bases at J, with 13 bases in the middle. Looked up from germline, CDR1 is DFQATT and CDR2 is SNEGSKA (reference sequence). This CDR3 has 15 residues.

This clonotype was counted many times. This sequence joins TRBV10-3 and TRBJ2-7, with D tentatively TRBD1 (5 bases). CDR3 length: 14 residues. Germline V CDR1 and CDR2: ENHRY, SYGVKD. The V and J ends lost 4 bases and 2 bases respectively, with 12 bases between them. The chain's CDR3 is CAISVMGPTYEQYF. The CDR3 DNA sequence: TGTGCCATCAGTGTAATGGGGCCGACCTACGAGCAGTACTTC.

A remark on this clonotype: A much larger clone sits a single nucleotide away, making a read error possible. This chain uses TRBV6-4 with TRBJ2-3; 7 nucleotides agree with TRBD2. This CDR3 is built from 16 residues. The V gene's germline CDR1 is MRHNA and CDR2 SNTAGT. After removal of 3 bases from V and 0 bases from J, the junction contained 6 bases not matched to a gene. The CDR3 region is CASSEQWGGSTDTQYF. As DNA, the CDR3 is TGTGCCAGCAGTGAACAGTGGGGGGGGAGCACAGATACGCAGTATTTT.

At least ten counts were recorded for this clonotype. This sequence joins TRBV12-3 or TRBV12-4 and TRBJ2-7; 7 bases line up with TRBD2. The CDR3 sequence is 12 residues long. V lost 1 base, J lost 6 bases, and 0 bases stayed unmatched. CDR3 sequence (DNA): TGTGCCAGCAGTTTAGGCGGGGGCGAGCAGTACTTC. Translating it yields CASSLGGGEQYF.